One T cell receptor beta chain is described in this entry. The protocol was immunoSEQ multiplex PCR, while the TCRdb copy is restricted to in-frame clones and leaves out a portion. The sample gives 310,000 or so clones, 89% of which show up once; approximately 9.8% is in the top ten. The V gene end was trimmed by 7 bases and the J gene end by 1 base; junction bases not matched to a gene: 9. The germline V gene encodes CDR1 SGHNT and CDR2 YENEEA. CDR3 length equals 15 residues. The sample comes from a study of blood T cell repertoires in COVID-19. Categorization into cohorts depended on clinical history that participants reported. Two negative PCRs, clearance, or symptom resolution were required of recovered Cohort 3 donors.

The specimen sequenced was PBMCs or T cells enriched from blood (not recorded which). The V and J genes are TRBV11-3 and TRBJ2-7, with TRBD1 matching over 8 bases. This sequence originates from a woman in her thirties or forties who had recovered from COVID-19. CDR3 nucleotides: TGTGCCAGCACCCCAGGGGGCACCGGATCCTACGAGCAGTACTTC. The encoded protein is CASTPGGTGSYEQYF.